The clone carrying this TCR beta chain was seen at least ten times. Its target is not known. This CDR3 comprises 11 residues. With 6 bases removed from V and 3 bases from J, the gap between germline ends came to 3 bases. This record comes from a study of identical twins. Study outcomes and limitations: Beta out-of-frame sequences displayed a weaker excess of sharing between twins.

TCRdb recomputed calls from the 5' RACE reads with MiXCR, one row per CDR3 protein. The data show about 550,000 distinct CDR3 sequences, 20% to 25% seen once. The same data also went into a second study, on yellow fever vaccine responses in identical twins.

The receptor was derived from a woman under 30 in good health. Source material: CD4+ T cells sorted from blood. This chain links TRBV12-3 or TRBV12-4 with TRBJ2-1; D is unclear. The CDR3 sequence is CASRLYNEQFF. CDR3 coding DNA: TGTGCCAGCAGGCTCTACAATGAGCAGTTCTTC.